The 10 T cell receptor beta chains presented below share a single source sample, sequenced in a study of OX40 agonist ivuxolimab in advanced cancers. Library preparation employed the immunoSEQ multiplex PCR assay. The source is immuneACCESS, and TCRdb retained only in-frame sequences with V and J called. Part of the clones is not carried over; for the studies checked, unresolved V genes explain less than half of this, and the remainder is unexplained. In this sample the table shows over 85,000 clones, 80% to 90% of which occur a single time. Of the sample, around 6% falls within the top ten clones. The sample consisted of CD4+ or CD8+ T cells sorted from blood, taken in a trial of the OX40 agonist ivuxolimab. The source is an adult with an advanced solid tumor such as melanoma, head and neck, liver or kidney cancer.

This clone was found once. The chain employs TRBV6-5 and TRBJ1-6, with D possibly matching TRBD1 (6 bases). Germline V gene data show CDR1 as MNHEY and CDR2 as SVGAGI. Trimming stripped 6 bases from V and 6 bases from J, with 12 bases between. The CDR3 is made up of 14 amino acids. CDR3 loop: CASRTGLPNSPLHF. The CDR3 region has the DNA TGTGCCAGCAGGACAGGCCTTCCTAATTCACCCCTCCACTTT.

V gene TRBV28 combines with J gene TRBJ1-5; no firm D call. The CDR3 consists of 14 residues. The germline CDR1 and CDR2 sequences are MDHEN and SYDVKM. Trimming shortened V by 3 bases and J by 0 bases, and 6 bases separated the two germline ends. CDR3 amino acids: CASSFLASNQPQHF. The CDR3 DNA sequence: TGTGCCAGCAGTTTCCTAGCTAGCAATCAGCCCCAGCATTTT.

The chain employs TRBV5-1 and TRBJ2-1; a weak D match, TRBD1 (7 bases). V was trimmed by 4 bases and J by 1 base, leaving 15 bases between them. This CDR3 comprises 16 residues. The germline V gene has CDR1 SGHRS and CDR2 YFSETQ. The CDR3 region has the DNA TGCGCCAGCAGCCCGGGGGACAGAGGGTCCTACAATGAGCAGTTCTTC. Amino acids: CASSPGDRGSYNEQFF.

This chain joins TRBV5-8 and TRBJ2-5; D is possibly TRBD1 or TRBD2 (7 bases each). Trimming took off 4 bases at V and 2 bases at J, with 15 bases between the two ends. This CDR3 contains 15 residues. Germline CDR1 is SGHTS and CDR2 is YDEGEE. CDR3 amino acids: CASSPGGGPQETQYF. The CDR3 nucleotides are TGTGCCAGCAGCCCAGGGGGGGGACCGCAAGAGACCCAGTACTTC.

The rearrangement uses TRBV5-1 and TRBJ2-3; TRBD1 agrees at 7 bases. V dropped 0 bases and J dropped 4; count of bases not matched to a gene: 8. Germline V gives CDR1 SGHRS, CDR2 YFSETQ. The CDR3 length is 16 residues. CDR3 bases: TGCGCCAGCAGCTTGGGGGTAGGGGGCGGCGCAGATACGCAGTATTTT. Translated: CASSLGVGGGADTQYF.

The rearrangement links TRBV5-4 to TRBJ2-2; no reliable D call. With 2 bases removed from V and 0 bases from J, the gap between germline ends came to 8 bases. Germline loops: CDR1 SGHNT, CDR2 YYREEE (reference sequence). This CDR3 is 15 amino acids long. The DNA for the CDR3 is TGTGCCAGCAGCTTAAGGAGTACGAACACCGGGGAGCTGTTTTTT. This codes for CASSLRSTNTGELFF.

V usage is TRBV13 and J usage is TRBJ1-3; D gene unclear. CDR1 and CDR2 from the germline V gene are PRHDT and FYEKMQ (reference sequence). V lost 5 bases to trimming and J lost 0 bases, with 11 bases between them. This CDR3 is built from 15 residues. CDR3 region: CASSQRGDSGNTIYF. Written as DNA, the CDR3 is TGTGCCAGCAGCCAACGTGGTGACTCTGGAAACACCATATATTTT.

This clone appeared a few times. The chain carries TRBV2 and TRBJ2-7; D gene unclear. The CDR3 has 11 residues. Looked up from germline, CDR1 is SNHLY and CDR2 is FYNNEI. Between the trimmed V and J ends, which lost 4 bases and 3 bases, there was a span of 4 bases. CDR3 sequence reads: CASSADYEQYF. Written as DNA, the CDR3 is TGTGCCAGCAGTGCAGACTACGAGCAGTACTTC.

V gene TRBV5-4 combines with J gene TRBJ1-1; possible D gene TRBD1, 5 bases. The CDR3 is 15 amino acids. The V gene lost 4 bases and the J gene lost 1 base, with 14 bases spanning the gap. Per the germline V gene, CDR1 is SGHNT and CDR2 is YYREEE (reference sequence). The CDR3 nucleotides are TGTGCCAGCAGCCCGGTCGGGGGATGGAACACTGAAGCTTTCTTT. Translated: CASSPVGGWNTEAFF.

The V and J genes are TRBV2 and TRBJ1-2; no firm D call. The CDR3 runs to 15 residues. Trimming shortened V by 1 base and J by 4 bases, and 13 bases separated the two germline ends. The germline gives CDR1 SNHLY, CDR2 FYNNEI. The DNA for the CDR3 is TGTGCCAGCAGTGAAGTTGCGGTGGCCATCTATGGCTACACCTTC. Protein sequence: CASSEVAVAIYGYTF.